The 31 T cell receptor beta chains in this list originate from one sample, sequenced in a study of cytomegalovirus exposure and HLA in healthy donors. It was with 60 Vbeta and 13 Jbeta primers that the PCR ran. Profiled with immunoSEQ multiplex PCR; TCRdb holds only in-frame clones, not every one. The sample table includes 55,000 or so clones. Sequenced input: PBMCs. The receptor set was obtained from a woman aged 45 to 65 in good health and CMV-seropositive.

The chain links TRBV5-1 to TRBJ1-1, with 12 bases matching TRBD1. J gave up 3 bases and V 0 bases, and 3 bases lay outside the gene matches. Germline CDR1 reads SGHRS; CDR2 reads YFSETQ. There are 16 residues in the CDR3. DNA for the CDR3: TGCGCCAGCAGCTTGGGGGACAGGGGGCGATACACTGAAGCTTTCTTT. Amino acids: CASSLGDRGRYTEAFF.

The CDR3 sequence is CASSLTPGGQETQYF. CDR3 nucleotides: TGCGCCAGCAGCTTAACACCCGGGGGGCAAGAGACCCAGTACTTC. The chain joins TRBV5-1 to TRBJ2-5, with 7 bases identical to TRBD2. J lost 2 bases, V lost 2 bases, and 6 bases had no gene match. This CDR3 comprises 15 residues. Germline V gene lookup returns CDR1 SGHRS and CDR2 YFSETQ.

CDR3 protein: CASSLSTSPPTYEQYF. CDR3 bases: TGTGCCAGCAGCTTGTCTACTAGCCCTCCCACCTACGAGCAGTACTTC. V usage is TRBV11-2 and J usage is TRBJ2-7, with D possibly matching TRBD2 (6 bases). V was clipped by 3 bases and J by 2 bases, with 17 bases between them. CDR3 length: 16 residues. Per the germline V gene, CDR1 is SGHAT and CDR2 is FQNNGV.

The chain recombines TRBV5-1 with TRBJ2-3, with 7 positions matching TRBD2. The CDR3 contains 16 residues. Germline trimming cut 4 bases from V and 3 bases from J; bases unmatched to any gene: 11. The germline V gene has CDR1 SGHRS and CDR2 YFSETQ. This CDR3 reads CASSPSSGGRTDTQYF. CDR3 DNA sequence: TGCGCCAGCAGCCCGAGCTCGGGCGGGAGAACAGATACGCAGTATTTT.

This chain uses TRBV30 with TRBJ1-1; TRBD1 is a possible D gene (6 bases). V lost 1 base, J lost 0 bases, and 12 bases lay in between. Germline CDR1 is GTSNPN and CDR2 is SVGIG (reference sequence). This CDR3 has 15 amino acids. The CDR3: CAWSGRTVMNTEAFF. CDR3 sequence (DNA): TGTGCCTGGAGTGGGAGGACAGTGATGAACACTGAAGCTTTCTTT.

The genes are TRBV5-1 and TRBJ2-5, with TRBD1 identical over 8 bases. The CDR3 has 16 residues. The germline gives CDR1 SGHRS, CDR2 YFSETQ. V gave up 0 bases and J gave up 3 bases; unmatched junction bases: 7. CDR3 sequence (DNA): TGCGCCAGCAGCTTGGCCGATGGGACAGGTAAAGAGACCCAGTACTTC. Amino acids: CASSLADGTGKETQYF.

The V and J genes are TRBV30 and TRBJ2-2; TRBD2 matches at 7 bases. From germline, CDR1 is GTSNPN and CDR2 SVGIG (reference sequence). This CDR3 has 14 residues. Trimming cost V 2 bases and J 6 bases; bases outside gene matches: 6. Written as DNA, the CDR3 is TGTGCCTGGAGTTCCGGACTAGTGGCCGGGGAGCTGTTTTTT. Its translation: CAWSSGLVAGELFF. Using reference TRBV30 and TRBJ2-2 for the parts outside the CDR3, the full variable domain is SQTIHQWPATLVQPVGSPLSLECTVEGTSNPNLYWYRQAAGRGLQLLFYSVGIGQISSEVPQNLSASRPQDRQFILSSKKLLLSDSGFYLCAWSSGLVAGELFFGEGSRLTVL.

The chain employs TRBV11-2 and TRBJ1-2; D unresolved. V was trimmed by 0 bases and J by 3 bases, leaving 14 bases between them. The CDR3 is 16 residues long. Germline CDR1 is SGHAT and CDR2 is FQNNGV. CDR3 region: CASSLDQAGGYYGYTF. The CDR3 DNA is TGTGCCAGCAGCTTAGATCAGGCGGGTGGTTACTATGGCTACACCTTC.

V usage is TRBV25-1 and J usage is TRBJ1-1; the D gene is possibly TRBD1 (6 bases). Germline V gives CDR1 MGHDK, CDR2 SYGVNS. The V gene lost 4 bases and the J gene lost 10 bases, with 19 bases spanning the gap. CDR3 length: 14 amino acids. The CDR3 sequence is CASSVGTPSGRAFF. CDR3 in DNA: TGTGCCAGCAGTGTTGGGACACCAAGCGGTCGAGCTTTCTTT.

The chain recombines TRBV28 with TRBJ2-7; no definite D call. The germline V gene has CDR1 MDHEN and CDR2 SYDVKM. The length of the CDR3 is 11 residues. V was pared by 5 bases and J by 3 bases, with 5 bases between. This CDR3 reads CASSPYYEQYF. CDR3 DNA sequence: TGTGCCAGCAGTCCGTACTACGAGCAGTACTTC.

The CDR3 DNA reads TGTGCCAGCAGTCCCACCGACAGGGGGTCCTACGAGCAGTACTTC. This gives the protein CASSPTDRGSYEQYF. The genes are TRBV6-1 and TRBJ2-7; 9 nucleotides align to TRBD1. The V segment lost 5 bases and the J segment 1 base; nucleotides outside the gene matches: 6. Germline V lookup: CDR1 MNHNS, CDR2 SASEGT. The CDR3 spans 15 residues.

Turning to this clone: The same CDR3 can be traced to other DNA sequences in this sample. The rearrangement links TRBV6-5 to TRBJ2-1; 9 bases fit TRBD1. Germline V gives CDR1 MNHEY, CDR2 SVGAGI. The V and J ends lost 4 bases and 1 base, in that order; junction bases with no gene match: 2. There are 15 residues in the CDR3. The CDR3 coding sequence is TGTGCCAGCAGTTCCGGGACAGGGTCCTACAATGAGCAGTTCTTC. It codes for CASSSGTGSYNEQFF.

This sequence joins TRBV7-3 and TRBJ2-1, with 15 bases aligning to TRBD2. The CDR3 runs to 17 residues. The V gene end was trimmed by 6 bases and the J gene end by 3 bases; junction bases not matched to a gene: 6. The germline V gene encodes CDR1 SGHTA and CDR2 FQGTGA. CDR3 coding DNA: TGTGCCAGCAGTTTGGGACTAGCGGGGGGAAACTACAATGAGCAGTTCTTC. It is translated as CASSLGLAGGNYNEQFF.

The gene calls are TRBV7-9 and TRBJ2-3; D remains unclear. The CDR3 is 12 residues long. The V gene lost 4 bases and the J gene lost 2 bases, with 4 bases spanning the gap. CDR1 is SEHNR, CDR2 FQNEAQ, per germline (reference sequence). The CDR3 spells CASSSLTDTQYF. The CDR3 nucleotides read TGTGCCAGCAGCTCCCTCACAGATACGCAGTATTTT. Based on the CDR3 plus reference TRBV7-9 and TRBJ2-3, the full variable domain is DTGVSQNPRHKITKRGQNVTFRCDPISEHNRLYWYRQTLGQGPEFLTYFQNEAQLEKSRLLSDRFSAERPKGSFSTLEIQRTEQGDSAMYLCASSSLTDTQYFGPGTRLTVL.

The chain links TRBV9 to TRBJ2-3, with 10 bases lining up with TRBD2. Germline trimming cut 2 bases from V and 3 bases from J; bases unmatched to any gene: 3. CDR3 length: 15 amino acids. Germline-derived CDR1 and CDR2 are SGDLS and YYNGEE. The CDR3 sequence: CASSVSSGRTDTQYF. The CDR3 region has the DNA TGTGCCAGCAGCGTCTCTAGCGGGAGAACAGATACGCAGTATTTT.

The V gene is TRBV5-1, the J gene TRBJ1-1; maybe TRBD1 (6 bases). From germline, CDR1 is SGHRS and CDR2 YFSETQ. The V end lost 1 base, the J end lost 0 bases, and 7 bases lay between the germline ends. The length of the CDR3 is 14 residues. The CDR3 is CASSLTGMNTEAFF. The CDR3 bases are TGCGCCAGCAGCTTGACAGGGATGAACACTGAAGCTTTCTTT.

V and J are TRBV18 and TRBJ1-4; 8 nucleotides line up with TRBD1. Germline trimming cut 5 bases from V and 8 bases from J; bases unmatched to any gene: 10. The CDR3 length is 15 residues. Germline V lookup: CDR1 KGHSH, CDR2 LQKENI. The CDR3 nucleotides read TGTGCCAGCTCAAACGACAGGGGAGGGGGCGAAAAACTGTTTTTT. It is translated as CASSNDRGGGEKLFF.

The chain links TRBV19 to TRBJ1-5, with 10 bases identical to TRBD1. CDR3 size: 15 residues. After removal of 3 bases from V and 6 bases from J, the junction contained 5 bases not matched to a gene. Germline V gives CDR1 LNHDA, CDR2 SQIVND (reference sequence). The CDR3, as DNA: TGTGCCAGTAGTATCGGGACAGGGGTGGGTCAGCCCCAGCATTTT. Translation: CASSIGTGVGQPQHF.

The CDR3 nucleotides read TGTGCCAGCAGCCCCCCCCAAGCGGGAGCGCACGAGCAGTACTTC. This encodes CASSPPQAGAHEQYF. The rearrangement joins TRBV28 to TRBJ2-7, with 8 nucleotides matching TRBD2. There are 15 residues in the CDR3. Per germline, CDR1 MDHEN and CDR2 SYDVKM. J was trimmed by 5 bases and V by 6 bases; bases with no gene match: 12.

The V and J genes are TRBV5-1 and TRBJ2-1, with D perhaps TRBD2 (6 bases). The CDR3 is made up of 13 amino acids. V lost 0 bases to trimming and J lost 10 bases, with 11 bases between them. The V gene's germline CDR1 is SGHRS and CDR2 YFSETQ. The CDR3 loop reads CASSLVVGGEQFF. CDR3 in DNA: TGCGCCAGCAGCTTGGTGGTAGGAGGGGAGCAGTTCTTC.

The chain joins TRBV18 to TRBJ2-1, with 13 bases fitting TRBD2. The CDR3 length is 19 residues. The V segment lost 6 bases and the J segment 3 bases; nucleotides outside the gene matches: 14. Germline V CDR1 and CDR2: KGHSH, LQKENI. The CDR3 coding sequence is TGTGCCAGCTCCCCAACCCCGGGACTAGCGGGACCATTCTACAATGAGCAGTTCTTC. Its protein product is CASSPTPGLAGPFYNEQFF.

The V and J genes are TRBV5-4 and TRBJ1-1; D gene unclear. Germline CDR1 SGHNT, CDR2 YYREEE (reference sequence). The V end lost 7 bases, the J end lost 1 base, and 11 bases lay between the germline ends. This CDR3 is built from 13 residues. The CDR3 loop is CASAGKGNTEAFF. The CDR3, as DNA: TGTGCCAGCGCGGGTAAGGGGAACACTGAAGCTTTCTTT.

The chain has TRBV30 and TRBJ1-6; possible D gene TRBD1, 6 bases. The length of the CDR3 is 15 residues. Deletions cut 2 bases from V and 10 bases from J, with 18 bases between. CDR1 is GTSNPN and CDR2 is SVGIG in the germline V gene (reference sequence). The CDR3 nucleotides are TGTGCCTGGAGTCTCCAATTACAGGGTACCTCACCCCTCCACTTT. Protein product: CAWSLQLQGTSPLHF.

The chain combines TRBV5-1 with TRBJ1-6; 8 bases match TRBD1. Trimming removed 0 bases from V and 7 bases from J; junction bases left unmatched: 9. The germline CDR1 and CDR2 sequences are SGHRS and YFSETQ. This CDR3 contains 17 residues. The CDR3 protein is CASSLAVVRTGNSPLHF. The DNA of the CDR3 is TGCGCCAGCAGCTTGGCCGTGGTTCGGACAGGGAATTCACCCCTCCACTTT.

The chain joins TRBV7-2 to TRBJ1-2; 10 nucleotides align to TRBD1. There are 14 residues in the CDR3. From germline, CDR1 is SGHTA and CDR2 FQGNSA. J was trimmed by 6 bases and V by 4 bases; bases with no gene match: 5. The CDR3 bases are TGTGCCAGCAGCTCCCAGGGACAGGGGAATGGCTACACCTTC. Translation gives CASSSQGQGNGYTF.

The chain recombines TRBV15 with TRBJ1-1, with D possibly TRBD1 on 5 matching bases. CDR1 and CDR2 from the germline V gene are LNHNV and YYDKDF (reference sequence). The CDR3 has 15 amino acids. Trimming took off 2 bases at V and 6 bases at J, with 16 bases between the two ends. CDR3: CATSRNVGGRAEAFF. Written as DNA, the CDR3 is TGTGCCACCAGCAGAAACGTGGGGGGTAGGGCTGAAGCTTTCTTT.

The CDR3 protein is CASSGLTGTNTEAFF. CDR3 bases: TGTGCCAGCAGCGGATTGACAGGAACGAACACTGAAGCTTTCTTT. The chain has TRBV9 and TRBJ1-1, with a possible D match to TRBD1 (6 bases). This CDR3 contains 15 residues. Germline-derived CDR1 and CDR2 are SGDLS and YYNGEE. V gave up 3 bases and J gave up 1 base, with 13 bases separating them.

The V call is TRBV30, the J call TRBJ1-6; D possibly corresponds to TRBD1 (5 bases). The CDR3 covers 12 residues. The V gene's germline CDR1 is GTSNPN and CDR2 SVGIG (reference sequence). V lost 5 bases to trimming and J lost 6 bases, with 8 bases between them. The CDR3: CAWDRGNSPLHF. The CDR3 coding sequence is TGTGCCTGGGACAGAGGTAATTCACCCCTCCACTTT.

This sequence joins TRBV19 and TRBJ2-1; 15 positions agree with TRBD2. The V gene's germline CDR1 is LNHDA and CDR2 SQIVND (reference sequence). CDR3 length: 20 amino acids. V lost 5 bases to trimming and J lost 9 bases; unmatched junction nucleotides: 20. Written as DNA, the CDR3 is TGTGCCAGTAGTGCCACGATATGGGGACTAGCGGGAGGTAGCCCTGGTGAGCAGTTCTTC. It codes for CASSATIWGLAGGSPGEQFF.

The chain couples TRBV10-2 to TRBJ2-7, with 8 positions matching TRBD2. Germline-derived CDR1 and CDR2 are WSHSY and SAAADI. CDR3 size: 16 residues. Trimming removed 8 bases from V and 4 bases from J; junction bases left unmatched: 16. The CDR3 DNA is TGCGCCAGCCACTACCCTGAGCGGGGGAGAGGTTACGAGCAGTACTTC. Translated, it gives CASHYPERGRGYEQYF.

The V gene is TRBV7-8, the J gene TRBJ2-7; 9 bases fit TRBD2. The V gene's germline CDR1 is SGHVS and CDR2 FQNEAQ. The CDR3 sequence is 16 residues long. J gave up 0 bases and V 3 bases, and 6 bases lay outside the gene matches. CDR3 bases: TGTGCCAGCAGCTTCCCCGGTAGCGGGAGCTCCTACGAGCAGTACTTC. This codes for CASSFPGSGSSYEQYF.